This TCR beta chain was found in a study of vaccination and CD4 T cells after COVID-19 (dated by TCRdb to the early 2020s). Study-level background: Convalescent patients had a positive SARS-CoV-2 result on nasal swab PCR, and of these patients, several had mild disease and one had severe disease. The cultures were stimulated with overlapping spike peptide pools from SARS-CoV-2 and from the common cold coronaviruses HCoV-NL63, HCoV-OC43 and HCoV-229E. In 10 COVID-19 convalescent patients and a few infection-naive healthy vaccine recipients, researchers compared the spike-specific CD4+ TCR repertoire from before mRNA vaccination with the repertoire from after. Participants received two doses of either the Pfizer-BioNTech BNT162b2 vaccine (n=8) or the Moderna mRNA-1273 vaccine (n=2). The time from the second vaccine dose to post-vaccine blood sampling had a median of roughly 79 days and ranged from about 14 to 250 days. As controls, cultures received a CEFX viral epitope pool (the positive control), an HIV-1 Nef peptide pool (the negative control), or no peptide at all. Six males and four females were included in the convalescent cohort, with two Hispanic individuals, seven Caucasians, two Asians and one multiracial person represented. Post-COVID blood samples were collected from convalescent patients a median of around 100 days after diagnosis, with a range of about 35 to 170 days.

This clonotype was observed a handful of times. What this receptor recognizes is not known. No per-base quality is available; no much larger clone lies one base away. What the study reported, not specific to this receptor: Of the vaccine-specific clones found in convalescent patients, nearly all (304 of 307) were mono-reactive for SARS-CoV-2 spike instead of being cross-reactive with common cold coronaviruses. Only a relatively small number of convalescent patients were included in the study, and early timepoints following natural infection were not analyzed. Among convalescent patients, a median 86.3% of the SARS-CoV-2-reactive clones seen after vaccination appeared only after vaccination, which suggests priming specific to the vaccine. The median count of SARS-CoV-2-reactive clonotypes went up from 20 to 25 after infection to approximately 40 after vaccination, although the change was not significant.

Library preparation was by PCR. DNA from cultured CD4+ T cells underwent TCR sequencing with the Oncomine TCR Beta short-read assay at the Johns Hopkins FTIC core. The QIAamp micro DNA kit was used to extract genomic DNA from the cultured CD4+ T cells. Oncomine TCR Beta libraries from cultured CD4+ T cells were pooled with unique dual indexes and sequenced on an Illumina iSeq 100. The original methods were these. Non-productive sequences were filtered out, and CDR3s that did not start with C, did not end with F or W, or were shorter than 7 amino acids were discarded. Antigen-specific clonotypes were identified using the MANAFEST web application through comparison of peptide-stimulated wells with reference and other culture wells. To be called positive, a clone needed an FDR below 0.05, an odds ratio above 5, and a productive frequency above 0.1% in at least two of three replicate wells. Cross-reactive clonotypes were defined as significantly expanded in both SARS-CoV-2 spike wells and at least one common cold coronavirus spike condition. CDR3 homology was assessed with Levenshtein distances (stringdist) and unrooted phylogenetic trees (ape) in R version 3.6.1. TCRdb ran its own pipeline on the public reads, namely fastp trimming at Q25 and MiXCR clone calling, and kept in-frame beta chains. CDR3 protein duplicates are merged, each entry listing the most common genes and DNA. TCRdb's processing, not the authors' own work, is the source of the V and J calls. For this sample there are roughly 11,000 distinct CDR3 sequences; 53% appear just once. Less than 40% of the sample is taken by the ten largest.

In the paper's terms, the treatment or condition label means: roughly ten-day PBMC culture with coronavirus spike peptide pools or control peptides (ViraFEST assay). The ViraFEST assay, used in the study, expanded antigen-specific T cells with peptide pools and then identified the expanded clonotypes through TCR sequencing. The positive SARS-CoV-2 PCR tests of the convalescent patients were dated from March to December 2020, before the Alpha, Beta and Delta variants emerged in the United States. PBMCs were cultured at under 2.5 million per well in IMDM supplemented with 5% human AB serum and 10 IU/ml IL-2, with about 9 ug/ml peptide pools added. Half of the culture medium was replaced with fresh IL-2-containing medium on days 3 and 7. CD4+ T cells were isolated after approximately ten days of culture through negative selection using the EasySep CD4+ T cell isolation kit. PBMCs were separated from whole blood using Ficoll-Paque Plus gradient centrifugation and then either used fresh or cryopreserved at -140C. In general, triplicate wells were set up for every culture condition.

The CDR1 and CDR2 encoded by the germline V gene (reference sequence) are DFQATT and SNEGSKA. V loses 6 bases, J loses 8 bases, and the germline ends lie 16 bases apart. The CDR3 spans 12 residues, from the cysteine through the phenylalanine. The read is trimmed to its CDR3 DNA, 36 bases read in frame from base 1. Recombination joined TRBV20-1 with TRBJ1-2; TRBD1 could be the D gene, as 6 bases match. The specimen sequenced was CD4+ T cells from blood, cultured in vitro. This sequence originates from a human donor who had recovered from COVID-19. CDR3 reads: CSARGGQEGYTF. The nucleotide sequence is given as TGCAGTGCCCGTGGGGGGCAGGAGGGCTACACCTTC.